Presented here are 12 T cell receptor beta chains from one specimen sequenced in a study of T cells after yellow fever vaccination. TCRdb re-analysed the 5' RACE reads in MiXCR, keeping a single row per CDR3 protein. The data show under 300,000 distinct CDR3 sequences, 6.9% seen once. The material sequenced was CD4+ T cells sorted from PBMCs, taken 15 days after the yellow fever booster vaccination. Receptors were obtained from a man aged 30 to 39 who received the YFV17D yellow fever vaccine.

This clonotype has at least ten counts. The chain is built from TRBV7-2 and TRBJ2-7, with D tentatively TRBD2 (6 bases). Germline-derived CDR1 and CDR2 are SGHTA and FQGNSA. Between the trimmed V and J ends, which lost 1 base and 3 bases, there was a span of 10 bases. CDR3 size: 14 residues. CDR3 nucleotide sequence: TGTGCCAGCAGCTTAGGAGGACTACTCTACGAGCAGTACTTC. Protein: CASSLGGLLYEQYF.

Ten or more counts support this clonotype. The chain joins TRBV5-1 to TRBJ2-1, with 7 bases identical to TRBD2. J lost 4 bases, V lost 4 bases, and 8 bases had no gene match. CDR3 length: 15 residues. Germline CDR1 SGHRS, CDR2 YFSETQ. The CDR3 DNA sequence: TGCGCCAGCAGCGATACGGGACTACATTACAATGAGCAGTTCTTC. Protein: CASSDTGLHYNEQFF.

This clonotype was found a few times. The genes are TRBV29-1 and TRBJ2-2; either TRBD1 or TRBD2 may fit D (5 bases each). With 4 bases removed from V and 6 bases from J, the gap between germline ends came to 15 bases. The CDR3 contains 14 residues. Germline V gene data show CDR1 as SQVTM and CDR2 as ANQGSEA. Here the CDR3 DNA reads TGCAGCGTTGGACCGGGGCTTGAAGCCGGGGAGCTGTTTTTT. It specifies CSVGPGLEAGELFF.

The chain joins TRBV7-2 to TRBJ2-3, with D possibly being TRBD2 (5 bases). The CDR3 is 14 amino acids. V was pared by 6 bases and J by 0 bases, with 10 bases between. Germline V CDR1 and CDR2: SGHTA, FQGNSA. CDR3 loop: CASRNGVSTDTQYF. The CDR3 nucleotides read TGTGCCAGCAGAAACGGGGTTAGCACAGATACGCAGTATTTT.

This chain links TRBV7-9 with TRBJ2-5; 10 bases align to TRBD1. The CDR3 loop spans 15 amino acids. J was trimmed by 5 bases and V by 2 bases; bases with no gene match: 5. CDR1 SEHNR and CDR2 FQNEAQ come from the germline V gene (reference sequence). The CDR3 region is CASSLWGQGTETQYF. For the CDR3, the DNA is TGTGCCAGCAGCTTATGGGGACAGGGGACGGAGACCCAGTACTTC.

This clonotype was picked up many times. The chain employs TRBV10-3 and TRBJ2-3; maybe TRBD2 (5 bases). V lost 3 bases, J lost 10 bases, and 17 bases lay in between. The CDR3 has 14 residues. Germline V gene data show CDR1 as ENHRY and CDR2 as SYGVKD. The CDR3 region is CAISEVREIGPQYF. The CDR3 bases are TGTGCCATCAGTGAAGTGAGGGAGATCGGGCCGCAGTATTTT.

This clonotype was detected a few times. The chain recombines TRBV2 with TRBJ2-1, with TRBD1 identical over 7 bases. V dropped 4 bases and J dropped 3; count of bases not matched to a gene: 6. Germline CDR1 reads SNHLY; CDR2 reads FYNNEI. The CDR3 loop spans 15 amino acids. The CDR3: CASSVVTGFYNEQFF. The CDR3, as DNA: TGTGCCAGCAGTGTTGTGACAGGGTTCTACAATGAGCAGTTCTTC.

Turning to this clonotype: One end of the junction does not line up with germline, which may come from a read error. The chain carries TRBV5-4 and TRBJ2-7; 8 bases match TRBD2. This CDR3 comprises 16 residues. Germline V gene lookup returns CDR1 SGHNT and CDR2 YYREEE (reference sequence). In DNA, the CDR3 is TGTGCCAGCAGCTTGGCCGGGACTAGATTCTCCTCCGAGCAGTACTTC. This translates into CASSLAGTRFSSEQYF.

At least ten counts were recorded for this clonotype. CDR3 amino acids: CSVVFERGNEKLFF. CDR3 in DNA: TGCAGCGTTGTGTTTGAACGGGGAAATGAAAAACTGTTTTTT. The chain employs TRBV29-1 and TRBJ1-4; D is unclear. Per the germline V gene, CDR1 is SQVTM and CDR2 is ANQGSEA. The CDR3 extends over 14 amino acids. Deletions cut 4 bases from V and 5 bases from J, with 14 bases between. The full variable domain, with the rest looked up from reference TRBV29-1 and TRBJ1-4, is SAVISQKPSRDICQRGTSLTIQCQVDSQVTMMFWYRQQPGQSLTLIATANQGSEATYESGFVIDKFPISRPNLTFSTLTVSNMSPEDSSIYLCSVVFERGNEKLFFGSGTQLSVL.

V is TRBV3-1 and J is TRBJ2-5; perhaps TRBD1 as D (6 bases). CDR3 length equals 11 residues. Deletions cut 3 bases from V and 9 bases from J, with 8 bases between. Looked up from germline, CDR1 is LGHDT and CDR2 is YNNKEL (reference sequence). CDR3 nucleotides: TGTGCCAGCAGCCACGAGGGGGCCCAGTACTTC. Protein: CASSHEGAQYF.

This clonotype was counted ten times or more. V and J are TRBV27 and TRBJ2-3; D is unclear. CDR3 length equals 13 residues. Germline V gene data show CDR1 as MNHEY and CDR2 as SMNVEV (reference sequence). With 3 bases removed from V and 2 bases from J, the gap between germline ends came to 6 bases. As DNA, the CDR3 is TGTGCCAGCAGTTTTAAGGCCACAGATACGCAGTATTTT. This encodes CASSFKATDTQYF.

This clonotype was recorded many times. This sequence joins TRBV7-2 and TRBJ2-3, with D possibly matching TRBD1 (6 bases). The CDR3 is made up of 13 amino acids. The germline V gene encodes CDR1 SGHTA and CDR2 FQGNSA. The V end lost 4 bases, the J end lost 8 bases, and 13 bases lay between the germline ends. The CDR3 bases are TGTGCCAGCAGCTCAACAGGGATCGGTACGCAGTATTTT. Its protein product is CASSSTGIGTQYF.